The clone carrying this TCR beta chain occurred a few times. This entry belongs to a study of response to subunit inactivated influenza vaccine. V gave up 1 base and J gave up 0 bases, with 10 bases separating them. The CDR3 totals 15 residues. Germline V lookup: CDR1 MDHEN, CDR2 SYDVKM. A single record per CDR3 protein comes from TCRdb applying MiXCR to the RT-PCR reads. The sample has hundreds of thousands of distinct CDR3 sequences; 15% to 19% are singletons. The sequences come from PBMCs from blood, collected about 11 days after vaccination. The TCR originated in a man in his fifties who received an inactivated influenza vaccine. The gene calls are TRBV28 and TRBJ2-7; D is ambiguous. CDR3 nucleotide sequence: TGTGCCAGCAGTTTATTTGGGTCTGGCTCCTACGAGCAGTACTTC. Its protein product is CASSLFGSGSYEQYF.